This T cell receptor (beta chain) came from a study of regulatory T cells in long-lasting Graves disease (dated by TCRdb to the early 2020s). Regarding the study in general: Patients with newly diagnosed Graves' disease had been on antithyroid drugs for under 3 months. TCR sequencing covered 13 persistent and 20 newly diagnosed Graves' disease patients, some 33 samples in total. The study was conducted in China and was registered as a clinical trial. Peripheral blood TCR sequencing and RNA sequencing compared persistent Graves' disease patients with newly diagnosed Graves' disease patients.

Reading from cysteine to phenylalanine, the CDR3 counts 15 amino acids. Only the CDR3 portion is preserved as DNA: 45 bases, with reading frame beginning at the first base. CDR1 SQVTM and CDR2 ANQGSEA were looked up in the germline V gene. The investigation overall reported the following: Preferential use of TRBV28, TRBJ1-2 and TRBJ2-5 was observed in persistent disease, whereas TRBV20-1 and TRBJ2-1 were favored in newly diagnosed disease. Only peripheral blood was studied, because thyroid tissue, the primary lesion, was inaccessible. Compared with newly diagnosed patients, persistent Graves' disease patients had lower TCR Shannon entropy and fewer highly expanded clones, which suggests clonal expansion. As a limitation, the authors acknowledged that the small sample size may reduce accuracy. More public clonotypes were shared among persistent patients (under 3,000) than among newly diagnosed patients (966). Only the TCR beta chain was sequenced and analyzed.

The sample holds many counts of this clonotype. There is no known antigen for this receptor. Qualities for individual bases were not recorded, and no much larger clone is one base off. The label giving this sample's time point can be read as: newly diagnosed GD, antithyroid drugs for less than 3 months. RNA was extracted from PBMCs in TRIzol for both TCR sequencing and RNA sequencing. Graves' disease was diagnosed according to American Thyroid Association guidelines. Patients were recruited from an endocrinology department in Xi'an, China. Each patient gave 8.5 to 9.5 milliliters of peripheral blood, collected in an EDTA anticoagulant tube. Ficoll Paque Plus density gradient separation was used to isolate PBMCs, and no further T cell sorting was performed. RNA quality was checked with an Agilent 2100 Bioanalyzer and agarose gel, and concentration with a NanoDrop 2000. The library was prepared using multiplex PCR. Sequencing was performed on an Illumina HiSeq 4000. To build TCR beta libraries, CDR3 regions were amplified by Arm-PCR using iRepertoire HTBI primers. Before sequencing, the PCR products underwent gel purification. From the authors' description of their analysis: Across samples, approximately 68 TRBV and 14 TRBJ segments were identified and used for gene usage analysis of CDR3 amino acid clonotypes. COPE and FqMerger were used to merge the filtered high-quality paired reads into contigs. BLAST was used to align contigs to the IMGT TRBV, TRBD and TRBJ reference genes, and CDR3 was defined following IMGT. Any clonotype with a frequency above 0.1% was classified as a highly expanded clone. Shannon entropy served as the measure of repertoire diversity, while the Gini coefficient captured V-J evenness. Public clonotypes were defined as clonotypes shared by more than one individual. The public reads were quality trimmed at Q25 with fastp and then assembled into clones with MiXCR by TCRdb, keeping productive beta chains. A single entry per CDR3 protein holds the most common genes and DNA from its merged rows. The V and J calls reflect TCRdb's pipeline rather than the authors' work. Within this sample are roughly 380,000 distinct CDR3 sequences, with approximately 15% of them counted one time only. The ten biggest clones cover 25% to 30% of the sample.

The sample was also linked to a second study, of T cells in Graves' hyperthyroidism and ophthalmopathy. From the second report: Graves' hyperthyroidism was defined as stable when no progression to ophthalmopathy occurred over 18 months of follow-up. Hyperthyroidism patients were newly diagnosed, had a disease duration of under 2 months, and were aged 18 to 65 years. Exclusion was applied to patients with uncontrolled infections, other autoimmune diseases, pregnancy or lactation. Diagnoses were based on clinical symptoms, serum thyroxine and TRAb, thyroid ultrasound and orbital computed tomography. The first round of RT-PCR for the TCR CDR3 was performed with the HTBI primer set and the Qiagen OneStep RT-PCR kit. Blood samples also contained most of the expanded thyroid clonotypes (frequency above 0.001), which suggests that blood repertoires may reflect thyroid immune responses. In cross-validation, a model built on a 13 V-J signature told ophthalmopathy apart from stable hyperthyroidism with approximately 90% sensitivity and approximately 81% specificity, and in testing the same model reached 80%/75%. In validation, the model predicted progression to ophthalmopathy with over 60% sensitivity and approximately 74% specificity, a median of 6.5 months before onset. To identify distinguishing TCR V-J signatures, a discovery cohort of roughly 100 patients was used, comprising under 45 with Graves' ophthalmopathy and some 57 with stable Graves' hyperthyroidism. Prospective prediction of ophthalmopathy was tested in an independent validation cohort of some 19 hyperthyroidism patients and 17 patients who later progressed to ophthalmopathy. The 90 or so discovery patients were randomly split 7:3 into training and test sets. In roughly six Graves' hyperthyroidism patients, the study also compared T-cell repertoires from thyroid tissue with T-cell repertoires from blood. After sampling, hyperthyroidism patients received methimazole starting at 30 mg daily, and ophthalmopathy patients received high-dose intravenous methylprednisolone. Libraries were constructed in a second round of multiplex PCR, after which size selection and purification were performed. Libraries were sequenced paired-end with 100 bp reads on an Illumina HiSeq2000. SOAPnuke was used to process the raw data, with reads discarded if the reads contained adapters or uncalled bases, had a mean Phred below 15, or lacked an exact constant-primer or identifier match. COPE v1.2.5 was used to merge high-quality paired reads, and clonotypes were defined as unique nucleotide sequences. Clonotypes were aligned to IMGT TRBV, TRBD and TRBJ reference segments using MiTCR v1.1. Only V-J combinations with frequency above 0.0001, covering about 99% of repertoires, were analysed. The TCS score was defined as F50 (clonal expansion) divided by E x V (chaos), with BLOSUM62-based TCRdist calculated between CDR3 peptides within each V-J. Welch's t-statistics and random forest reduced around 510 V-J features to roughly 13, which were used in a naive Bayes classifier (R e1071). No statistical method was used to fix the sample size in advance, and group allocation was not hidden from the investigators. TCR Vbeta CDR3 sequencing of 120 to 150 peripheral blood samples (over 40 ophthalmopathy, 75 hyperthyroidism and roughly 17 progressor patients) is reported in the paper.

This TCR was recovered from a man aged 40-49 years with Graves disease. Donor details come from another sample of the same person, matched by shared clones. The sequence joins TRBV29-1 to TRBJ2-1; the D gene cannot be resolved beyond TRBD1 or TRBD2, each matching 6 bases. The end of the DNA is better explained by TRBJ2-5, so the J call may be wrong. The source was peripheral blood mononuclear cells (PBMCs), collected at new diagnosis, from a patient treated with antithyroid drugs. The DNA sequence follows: TGCAGCGTTGAAACAGGGAGGACCATCCAAGAGACCCAGTACTTC. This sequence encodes CSVETGRTIQETQYF.